This T cell receptor beta chain appears in the sequencing data of a study of control samples from healthy donors and cancer patients. The V end was cut by 0 bases, the J end by 0 bases, with 13 bases between. Per the germline V gene, CDR1 is SGHDT and CDR2 is YYEEEE. This CDR3 is built from 18 residues. Method: immunoSEQ multiplex PCR; TCRdb's copy keeps in-frame clones and lacks some. The table records around 120,000 clones, about 93% of them present only once. The sequence was collected from a man aged 25-40 years in good health. The source material was blood. J is TRBJ2-6 and V is TRBV5-6; D uncertain. In DNA form, the CDR3 reads TGTGCCAGCAGCTTGGCCGGCATACCCAGCTCTGGGGCCAACGTCCTGACTTTC. Protein product: CASSLAGIPSSGANVLTF. The entire variable domain, with the rest obtained from reference TRBV5-6 and TRBJ2-6, is as follows: DAGVTQSPTHLIKTRGQQVTLRCSPKSGHDTVSWYQQALGQGPQFIFQYYEEEERQRGNFPDRFSGHQFPNYSSELNVNALLLGDSALYLCASSLAGIPSSGANVLTFGAGSRLTVL.